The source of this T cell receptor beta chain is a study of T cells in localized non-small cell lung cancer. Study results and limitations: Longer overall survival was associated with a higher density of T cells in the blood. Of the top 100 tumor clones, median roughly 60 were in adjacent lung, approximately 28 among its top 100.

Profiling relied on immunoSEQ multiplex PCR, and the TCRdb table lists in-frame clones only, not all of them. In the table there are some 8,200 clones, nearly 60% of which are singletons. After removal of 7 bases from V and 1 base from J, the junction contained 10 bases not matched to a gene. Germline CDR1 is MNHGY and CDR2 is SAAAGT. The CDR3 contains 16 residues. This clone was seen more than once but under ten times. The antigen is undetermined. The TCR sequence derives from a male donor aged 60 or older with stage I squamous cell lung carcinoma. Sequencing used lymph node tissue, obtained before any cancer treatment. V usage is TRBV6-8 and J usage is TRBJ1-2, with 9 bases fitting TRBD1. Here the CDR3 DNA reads TGTGCCAGCACCTCGAGGGGACAGGGTAATAACTATGGCTACACCTTC. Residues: CASTSRGQGNNYGYTF.